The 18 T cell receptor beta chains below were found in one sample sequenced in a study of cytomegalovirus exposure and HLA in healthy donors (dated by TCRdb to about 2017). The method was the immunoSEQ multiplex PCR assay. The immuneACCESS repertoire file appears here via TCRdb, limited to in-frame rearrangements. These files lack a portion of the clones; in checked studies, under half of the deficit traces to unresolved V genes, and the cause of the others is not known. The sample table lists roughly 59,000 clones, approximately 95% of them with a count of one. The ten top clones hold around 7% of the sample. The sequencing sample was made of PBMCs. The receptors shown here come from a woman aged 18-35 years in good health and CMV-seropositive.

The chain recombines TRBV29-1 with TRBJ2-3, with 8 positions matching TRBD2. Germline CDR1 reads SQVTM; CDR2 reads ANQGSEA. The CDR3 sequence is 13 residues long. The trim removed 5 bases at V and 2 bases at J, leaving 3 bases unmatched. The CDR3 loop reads CSVSSGPTDTQYF. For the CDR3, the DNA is TGCAGCGTTTCTAGCGGGCCCACAGATACGCAGTATTTT.

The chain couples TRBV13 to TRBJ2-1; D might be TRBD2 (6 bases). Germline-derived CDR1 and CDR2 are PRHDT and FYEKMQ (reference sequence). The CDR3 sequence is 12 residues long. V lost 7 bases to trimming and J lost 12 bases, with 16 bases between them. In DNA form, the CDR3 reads TGTGCCAGCACCCCCCCCGGGCGGGGGCAGTTCTTC. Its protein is CASTPPGRGQFF.

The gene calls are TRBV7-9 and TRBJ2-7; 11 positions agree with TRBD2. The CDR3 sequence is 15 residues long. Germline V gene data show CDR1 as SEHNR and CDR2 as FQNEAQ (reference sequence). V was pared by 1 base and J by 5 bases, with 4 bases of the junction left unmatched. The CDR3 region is CASSLGSSGRHEQYF. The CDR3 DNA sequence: TGTGCCAGCAGCTTAGGCTCTAGCGGGAGGCACGAGCAGTACTTC.

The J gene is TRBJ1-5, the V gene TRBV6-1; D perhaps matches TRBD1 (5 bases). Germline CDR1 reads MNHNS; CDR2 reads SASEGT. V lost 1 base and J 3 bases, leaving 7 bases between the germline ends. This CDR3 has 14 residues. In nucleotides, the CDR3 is TGTGCCAGCAGTGAAGGACAGATCAATCAGCCCCAGCATTTT. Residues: CASSEGQINQPQHF.

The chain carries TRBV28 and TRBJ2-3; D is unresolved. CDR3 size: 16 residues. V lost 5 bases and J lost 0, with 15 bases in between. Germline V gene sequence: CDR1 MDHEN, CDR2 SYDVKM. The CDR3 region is CASSRELGPSTDTQYF. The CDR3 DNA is TGTGCCAGCAGTCGAGAGCTGGGCCCTAGCACAGATACGCAGTATTTT.

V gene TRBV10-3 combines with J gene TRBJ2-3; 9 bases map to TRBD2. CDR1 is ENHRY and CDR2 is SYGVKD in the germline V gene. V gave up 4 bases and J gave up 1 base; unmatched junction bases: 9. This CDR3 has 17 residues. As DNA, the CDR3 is TGTGCCATCAGTGTCCTTACAGCGGGAGGAGGCACAGATACGCAGTATTTT. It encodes CAISVLTAGGGTDTQYF.

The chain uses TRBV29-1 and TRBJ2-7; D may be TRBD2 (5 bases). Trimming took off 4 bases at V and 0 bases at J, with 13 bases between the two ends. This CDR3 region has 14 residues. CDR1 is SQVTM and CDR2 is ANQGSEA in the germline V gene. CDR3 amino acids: CSVGYGMSSYEQYF. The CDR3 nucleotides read TGCAGCGTTGGTTACGGGATGAGCTCCTACGAGCAGTACTTC.

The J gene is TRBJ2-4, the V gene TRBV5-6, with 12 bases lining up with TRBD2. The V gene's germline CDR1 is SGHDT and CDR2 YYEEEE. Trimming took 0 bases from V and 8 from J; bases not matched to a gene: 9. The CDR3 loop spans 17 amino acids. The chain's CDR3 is CASSLAPASGGDDIQYF. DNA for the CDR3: TGTGCCAGCAGCTTGGCCCCGGCTAGCGGGGGGGATGACATTCAGTACTTC.

The CDR3 bases are TGTGCCAGCAGCCCACCAGGGCCGGTGACCACTGAAGCTTTCTTT. Translation: CASSPPGPVTTEAFF. The chain uses TRBV21-1 and TRBJ1-1; the table's D gene call, TRBD1, was not cross checked with the DNA. TRBV21-1 is tagged as a pseudogene. The CDR3 covers 15 residues.

CDR3 sequence: CASSVGAGGPVETQYF. The CDR3 DNA is TGTGCCAGCAGCGTAGGAGCGGGGGGGCCAGTAGAGACCCAGTACTTC. The chain employs TRBV9 and TRBJ2-5; 10 bases fit TRBD2. Trimming removed 0 bases from V and 4 bases from J; junction bases left unmatched: 6. The CDR3 loop spans 16 amino acids. The germline V gene encodes CDR1 SGDLS and CDR2 YYNGEE.

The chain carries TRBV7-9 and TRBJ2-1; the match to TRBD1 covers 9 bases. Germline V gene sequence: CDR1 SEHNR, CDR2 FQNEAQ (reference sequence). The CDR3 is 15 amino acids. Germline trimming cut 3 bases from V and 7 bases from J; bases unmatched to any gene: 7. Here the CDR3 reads CASSLGDRVPNEQFF. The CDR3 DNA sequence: TGTGCCAGCAGCTTGGGGGACAGGGTACCTAATGAGCAGTTCTTC.

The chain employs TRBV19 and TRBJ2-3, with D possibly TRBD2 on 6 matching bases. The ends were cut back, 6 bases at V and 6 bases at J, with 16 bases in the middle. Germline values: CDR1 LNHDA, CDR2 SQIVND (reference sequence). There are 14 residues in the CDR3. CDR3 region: CASSPPGGKDTQYF. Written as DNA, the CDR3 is TGTGCCAGTAGCCCTCCCGGCGGGAAGGATACGCAGTATTTT.

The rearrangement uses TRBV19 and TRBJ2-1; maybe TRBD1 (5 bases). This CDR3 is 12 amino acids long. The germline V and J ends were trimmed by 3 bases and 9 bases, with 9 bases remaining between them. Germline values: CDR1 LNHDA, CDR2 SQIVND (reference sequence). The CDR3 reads CASSIQQGEQFF. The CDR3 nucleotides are TGTGCCAGTAGTATCCAGCAGGGTGAGCAGTTCTTC.

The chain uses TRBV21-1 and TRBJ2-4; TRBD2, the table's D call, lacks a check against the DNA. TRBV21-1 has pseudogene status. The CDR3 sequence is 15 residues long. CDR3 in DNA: TGTGCCAGCACCTCCTCGCCGACTAGTGGAAACATTCAGTACTTC. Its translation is CASTSSPTSGNIQYF.

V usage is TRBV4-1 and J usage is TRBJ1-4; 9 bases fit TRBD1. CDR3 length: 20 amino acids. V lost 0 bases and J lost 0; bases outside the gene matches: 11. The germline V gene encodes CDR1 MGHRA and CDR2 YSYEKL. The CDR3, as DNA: TGCGCCAGCAGCCAAGACCGGACAGGGGCCCTTTTCTCAACTAATGAAAAACTGTTTTTT. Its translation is CASSQDRTGALFSTNEKLFF.

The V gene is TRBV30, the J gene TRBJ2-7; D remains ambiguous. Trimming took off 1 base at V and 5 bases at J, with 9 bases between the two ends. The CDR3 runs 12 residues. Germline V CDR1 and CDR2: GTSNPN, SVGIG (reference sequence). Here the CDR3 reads CAWSAVSNEQYF. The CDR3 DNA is TGTGCCTGGAGTGCGGTATCCAACGAGCAGTACTTC.

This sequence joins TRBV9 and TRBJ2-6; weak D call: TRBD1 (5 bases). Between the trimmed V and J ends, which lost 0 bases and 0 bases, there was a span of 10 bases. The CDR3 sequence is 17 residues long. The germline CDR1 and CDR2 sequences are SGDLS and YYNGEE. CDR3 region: CASSVATGFSGANVLTF. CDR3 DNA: TGTGCCAGCAGCGTAGCTACAGGTTTCTCTGGGGCCAACGTCCTGACTTTC.

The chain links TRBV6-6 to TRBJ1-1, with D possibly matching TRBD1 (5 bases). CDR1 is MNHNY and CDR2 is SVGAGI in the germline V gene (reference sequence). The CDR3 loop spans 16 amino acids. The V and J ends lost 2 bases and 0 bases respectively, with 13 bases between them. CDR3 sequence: CASSYPSDSVNTEAFF. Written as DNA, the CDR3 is TGTGCCAGCAGTTACCCCAGCGACAGCGTGAACACTGAAGCTTTCTTT.